This T cell receptor (beta chain) was recovered during a study of OX40 agonist ivuxolimab in advanced cancers. Whole-study context: Participants could have had prior anti-PD-1, anti-PD-L1 or anti-CTLA-4 therapy, and roughly 40% had some. General study findings and limits: Partial responders at 0.1-3.0 mg/kg had among the lowest clonal expansion. CD4+ T cells averaged fewer expanded clones than CD8+ T cells.

This clone was seen a single time. What it binds is unknown. With 0 bases removed from V and 4 bases from J, the gap between germline ends came to 15 bases. CDR1 is SQVTM and CDR2 is ANQGSEA in the germline V gene. CDR3 length: 15 residues. Only in-frame clones appear in the TCRdb table, and some are missing; sequencing was by immunoSEQ multiplex PCR. This table has roughly 81,000 clones, 85% to 95% appearing once. The sample consisted of CD4+ or CD8+ T cells sorted from blood, taken in a trial of the OX40 agonist ivuxolimab. This TCR was sampled from an adult with an advanced solid tumor such as melanoma, head and neck, liver or kidney cancer. This chain links TRBV29-1 with TRBJ1-2; D remains ambiguous. CDR3 DNA sequence: TGCAGCGTTGAAGATCGGGCTAGGGTAACCTATGGCTACACCTTC. Its translation: CSVEDRARVTYGYTF. The full variable domain, rest sourced from reference TRBV29-1 and TRBJ1-2, is SAVISQKPSRDICQRGTSLTIQCQVDSQVTMMFWYRQQPGQSLTLIATANQGSEATYESGFVIDKFPISRPNLTFSTLTVSNMSPEDSSIYLCSVEDRARVTYGYTFGSGTRLTVV.